What follows are 25 T cell receptor beta chains derived from one specimen sequenced in a study of T-cell reconstitution after alpha-beta-depleted transplantation in children. Unique molecular identifiers were incorporated into the prepared TCRbeta library. TCRdb re-analysed the PCR reads in MiXCR, keeping a single row per CDR3 protein. The sample has a few hundred thousand distinct CDR3 sequences, roughly a quarter seen once. Sequenced material: PBMCs, taken before TCRalphabeta/CD19-depleted stem cell transplant. The source is a boy in the first two years of life with Wiskott-Aldrich syndrome, due to receive a stem cell transplant.

The gene calls are TRBV5-5 and TRBJ2-1; no definite D call. The CDR3 runs to 16 residues. Looked up from germline, CDR1 is SGHKS and CDR2 is YYEKEE (reference sequence). V lost 4 bases and J lost 0, with 14 bases in between. CDR3 coding DNA: TGTGCCAGCAGCCCGGGTGGTCCTCGCTCCTACAATGAGCAGTTCTTC. Protein sequence: CASSPGGPRSYNEQFF.

The chain has TRBV10-3 and TRBJ2-2; 9 nucleotides align to TRBD2. The J segment lost 4 bases and the V segment lost 10 bases, leaving 7 bases of the junction unmatched. The CDR3 consists of 14 residues. CDR1 and CDR2 from the germline V gene are ENHRY and SYGVKD. DNA for the CDR3: TGTGCCACCGAGCGGGAGGCCCTCACCGGGGAGCTGTTTTTT. Protein product: CATEREALTGELFF.

The chain is built from TRBV20-1 and TRBJ2-4; 7 bases match TRBD1. Looked up from germline, CDR1 is DFQATT and CDR2 is SNEGSKA (reference sequence). CDR3 size: 17 residues. V was clipped by 2 bases and J by 1 base; unmatched bases: 11. CDR3 nucleotide sequence: TGCAGTGCTAGACTTCAGAAGGGGGCGCGGGCCAAAAACATTCAGTACTTC. This sequence encodes CSARLQKGARAKNIQYF.

This clonotype occurred a few times. This sequence joins TRBV5-1 and TRBJ2-1, with 10 nucleotides matching TRBD2. Germline values: CDR1 SGHRS, CDR2 YFSETQ. The CDR3 length is 18 residues. Trimming took 4 bases from V and 2 from J; bases not matched to a gene: 12. Here the CDR3 DNA reads TGCGCCAGCAGCGGCCAAACCAGACTAGCGGGTACCTACAATGAGCAGTTCTTC. Translation: CASSGQTRLAGTYNEQFF.

The V call is TRBV5-5, the J call TRBJ1-5; D not resolved. Trimming removed 0 bases from V and 1 base from J, with 8 bases in between. This CDR3 has 15 residues. Germline lookup yields CDR1 SGHKS and CDR2 YYEKEE (reference sequence). The CDR3 protein is CASSLVYGSNQPQHF. The CDR3 nucleotides are TGTGCCAGCAGCTTGGTCTATGGGAGCAATCAGCCCCAGCATTTT. Full variable domain (outside the CDR3, taken from reference TRBV5-5 and TRBJ1-5): DAGVTQSPTHLIKTRGQQVTLRCSPISGHKSVSWYQQVLGQGPQFIFQYYEKEERGRGNFPDRFSARQFPNYSSELNVNALLLGDSALYLCASSLVYGSNQPQHFGDGTRLSIL.

This clonotype was seen a few times. V is TRBV27 and J is TRBJ2-6; TRBD1 or TRBD2 may be the D gene (5 bases each). This CDR3 has 15 residues. Per the germline V gene, CDR1 is MNHEY and CDR2 is SMNVEV (reference sequence). V was clipped by 7 bases and J by 4 bases, with 14 bases between them. The CDR3 loop reads CASNHGTAGANVLTF. CDR3 coding DNA: TGTGCCAGCAATCATGGGACGGCCGGGGCCAACGTCCTGACTTTC. The full variable domain, completed using reference TRBV27 and TRBJ2-6, is EAQVTQNPRYLITVTGKKLTVTCSQNMNHEYMSWYRQDPGLGLRQIYYSMNVEVTDKGDVPEGYKVSRKEKRNFPLILESPSPNQTSLYFCASNHGTAGANVLTFGAGSRLTVL.

V gene TRBV28 combines with J gene TRBJ1-2; maybe TRBD1 (6 bases). The V end lost 5 bases, the J end lost 5 bases, and 9 bases lay between the germline ends. The CDR3 runs to 12 residues. Germline V gene data show CDR1 as MDHEN and CDR2 as SYDVKM. In DNA, the CDR3 is TGTGCCAGCAGTACGACAGGTTATGGCTACACCTTC. This sequence encodes CASSTTGYGYTF.

This chain uses TRBV12-3 or TRBV12-4 with TRBJ2-1; 7 bases line up with TRBD2. This CDR3 is built from 17 residues. Unmatched junction bases numbered 11, after V lost 3 bases and J lost 3 bases. The CDR3, as DNA: TGTGCCAGCAGTTTGCGGTGGGCGGGAGTGTACTACAATGAGCAGTTCTTC. It yields the protein CASSLRWAGVYYNEQFF.

The V gene is TRBV20-1, the J gene TRBJ1-5, with D unresolved. The CDR3 spans 15 residues. Germline V gene sequence: CDR1 DFQATT, CDR2 SNEGSKA (reference sequence). V dropped 0 bases and J dropped 7 bases, with 16 bases sitting between them. The CDR3, as DNA: TGCAGTGCTAGAGAGTCGGCCCGACCGGGACAGCCCCAGCATTTT. This gives the protein CSARESARPGQPQHF.

A few counts support this clonotype. The chain uses TRBV27 and TRBJ2-7, with D perhaps TRBD1 (6 bases). Germline values: CDR1 MNHEY, CDR2 SMNVEV (reference sequence). The ends were cut back, 2 bases at V and 5 bases at J, with 16 bases in the middle. CDR3 length: 15 amino acids. CDR3 DNA sequence: TGTGCCAGCAGTTTAAGGTTGGCACAGGGACACGAGCAGTACTTC. Translated, it gives CASSLRLAQGHEQYF.

The chain combines TRBV5-1 with TRBJ2-3, with D possibly matching TRBD2 (6 bases). The CDR3 spans 15 residues. Trimming took 3 bases from V and 6 from J, leaving 17 bases between them. Germline assignment: CDR1 SGHRS and CDR2 YFSETQ. In DNA, the CDR3 is TGCGCCAGCAGCTCAACACCCACTGGAGGGGATACGCAGTATTTT. It encodes CASSSTPTGGDTQYF.

This clonotype was seen a handful of times. The chain uses TRBV7-2 and TRBJ1-5, with TRBD1 identical over 9 bases. After removal of 4 bases from V and 7 bases from J, the junction contained 2 bases not matched to a gene. The germline V gene encodes CDR1 SGHTA and CDR2 FQGNSA. The CDR3 extends over 13 amino acids. For the CDR3, the DNA is TGTGCCAGCAGCTCTACAGGGGGCCAGCCCCAGCATTTT. It specifies CASSSTGGQPQHF.

This clonotype has more than one count but fewer than ten. The chain is built from TRBV5-1 and TRBJ2-6, with D perhaps matching TRBD1 or TRBD2 (5 bases each). CDR1 is SGHRS, CDR2 YFSETQ, per germline. The CDR3 spans 16 residues. Deletions cut 6 bases from V and 0 bases from J, with 13 bases between. CDR3 nucleotides: TGCGCCAGCAAAACCGGGACGGCCTCTGGGGCCAACGTCCTGACTTTC. It translates to CASKTGTASGANVLTF.

The chain has TRBV5-1 and TRBJ2-1, with D possibly TRBD2 on 6 matching bases. This CDR3 has 13 residues. Trimming pared 1 base from V and 13 bases from J, leaving 15 bases between. The germline V gene encodes CDR1 SGHRS and CDR2 YFSETQ. The CDR3 DNA is TGCGCCAGCAGCTTGCAGGAAGCGGGTACCCAGTTCTTC. It codes for CASSLQEAGTQFF.

The chain joins TRBV20-1 to TRBJ2-1, with D tentatively TRBD1 (6 bases). The CDR3 covers 16 residues. Germline V lookup: CDR1 DFQATT, CDR2 SNEGSKA (reference sequence). V lost 5 bases and J lost 7, with 24 bases in between. This chain's CDR3 is CSAPSLGGALGNEQFF. The CDR3 nucleotides are TGCAGTGCTCCCAGTCTAGGGGGAGCCCTTGGTAATGAGCAGTTCTTC.

The V and J genes are TRBV24-1 and TRBJ1-5, with no clear D. V was pared by 3 bases and J by 1 base, with 6 bases between. The length of the CDR3 is 14 residues. Germline V gene data show CDR1 as KGHDR and CDR2 as SFDVKD. CDR3 in DNA: TGTGCCACCAGTGATGACGCGAGCAATCAGCCCCAGCATTTT. Its translation: CATSDDASNQPQHF.

Of note for this clonotype: Since no conserved phenylalanine or tryptophan closes the CDR3, a read error is the likely cause. The chain joins TRBV6-1 to TRBJ2-3, with TRBD2 as a possible D gene (5 bases). The CDR3 totals 16 residues. In germline, CDR1 is MNHNS, CDR2 SASEGT. Trimming took off 6 bases at V and 2 bases at J, with 18 bases between the two ends. CDR3 amino acids: CASRVPRTPTTDTQYL. The CDR3 nucleotides are TGTGCCAGCAGGGTCCCGCGGACTCCAACCACAGATACGCAGTATCTT.

V gene TRBV7-2 combines with J gene TRBJ2-7; 8 bases agree with TRBD2. Germline CDR1 is SGHTA and CDR2 is FQGNSA. The CDR3 consists of 15 residues. With 5 bases clipped from V and 0 bases from J, the junction kept 6 bases outside the gene matches. In DNA form, the CDR3 reads TGTGCCAGCAGCCATAGCGGGACTAGCTCCTACGAGCAGTACTTC. Residues: CASSHSGTSSYEQYF.

This clonotype was counted only a few times. The chain links TRBV3-1 to TRBJ1-3; D is unclear. Germline-derived CDR1 and CDR2 are LGHDT and YNNKEL (reference sequence). This CDR3 comprises 14 residues. Trimming removed 2 bases at V and 2 bases at J, with 7 bases between. The CDR3 DNA reads TGTGCCAGCAGCCAAATGACGACTGGAAACACCATATATTTT. This gives the protein CASSQMTTGNTIYF. The variable domain in full, with the rest retrieved from reference TRBV3-1 and TRBJ1-3, is DTAVSQTPKYLVTQMGNDKSIKCEQNLGHDTMYWYKQDSKKFLKIMFSYNNKELIINETVPNRFSPKSPDKAHLNLHINSLELGDSAVYFCASSQMTTGNTIYFGEGSWLTVV.

This clonotype was seen only a few times. The V gene is TRBV29-1, the J gene TRBJ2-1, with 7 bases identical to TRBD1. The CDR3 contains 12 residues. The trim removed 6 bases at V and 8 bases at J, leaving 7 bases unmatched. Germline V gene lookup returns CDR1 SQVTM and CDR2 ANQGSEA. CDR3 residues: CSVIQGIDEQFF. The CDR3 DNA reads TGCAGCGTCATACAGGGGATCGATGAGCAGTTCTTC.

This chain joins TRBV11-2 and TRBJ1-2; unclear D gene. Germline CDR1 SGHAT, CDR2 FQNNGV. The CDR3 has 12 amino acids. V was pared by 5 bases and J by 5 bases, with 9 bases between. This CDR3 is CASSRIIYGYTF. The DNA of the CDR3 is TGTGCCAGCAGCCGGATTATATATGGCTACACCTTC.

The genes are TRBV29-1 and TRBJ2-7; D is unresolved. From germline, CDR1 is SQVTM and CDR2 ANQGSEA. Trimming stripped 4 bases from V and 3 bases from J, with 10 bases between. This CDR3 comprises 12 residues. The CDR3 loop is CSVAGTYYEQYF. CDR3 bases: TGCAGCGTTGCGGGCACATACTACGAGCAGTACTTC.

The chain combines TRBV12-3 or TRBV12-4 with TRBJ1-6; D is perhaps TRBD1 (6 bases). Trimming removed 1 base from V and 5 bases from J, with 9 bases in between. This CDR3 contains 15 residues. The CDR3 DNA reads as TGTGCCAGCAGTTTAGGGGGGGCGGATAATTCACCCCTCCACTTT. This codes for CASSLGGADNSPLHF.

This clonotype showed up just a few times. The chain links TRBV6-1 to TRBJ2-2; TRBD2 agrees at 10 bases. The CDR3 length is 14 residues. V trimming: 7 bases; J trimming: 7 bases; junction bases outside the gene matches: 6. Germline V gene sequence: CDR1 MNHNS, CDR2 SASEGT. The CDR3 DNA is TGTGCCAGCAAGCGGGAGGGCCCCAACGGGGAGCTGTTTTTT. Translating it yields CASKREGPNGELFF.

J is TRBJ2-1 and V is TRBV18; the D is unclear. The germline V and J ends were trimmed by 4 bases and 0 bases, with 13 bases remaining between them. The CDR3 extends over 16 amino acids. Germline V gene lookup returns CDR1 KGHSH and CDR2 LQKENI. The CDR3 sequence is CASSLVGFTSYNEQFF. In nucleotides, the CDR3 is TGTGCCAGCTCACTCGTTGGATTTACCTCCTACAATGAGCAGTTCTTC.